This is a list of T cell receptor beta chains from one sample in a study of T cells in Graves' hyperthyroidism and ophthalmopathy. TCRdb recomputed calls from the multiplex PCR reads with MiXCR, one row per CDR3 protein. The table lists about 380,000 distinct CDR3 sequences, roughly 20% of them singletons. Sequenced sample: blood. The source is a man between 18 and 35 years old with Graves' ophthalmopathy. CDR3s leave out the opening cysteine and the closing phenylalanine or tryptophan.

V gene,CDR3 protein
TRBV7-3,ASSFTSQETQY
TRBV27,ASSSWGTGSPAQY
TRBV2,ASSEPTASSYNEQF
TRBV3-1,ASSLLSGGLGTGELF
TRBV6-1,ASSPDETTGDRITNYGYT
TRBV6-1,ASSEGPVNYGYT
TRBV20-1,SAREERESEQY
TRBV20-1,SAREGTGGYNEQF
TRBV11-2,ASSLDGGTNVLT
TRBV5-1,ASSSGQPSYEQY
TRBV7-9,ASSLASGGSNYGYT
TRBV28,ASSLEGYGYT
TRBV7-6,ASSFGWGTDTQY
TRBV7-9,ASSQGLEDTQY
TRBV6-1,ASSEAAGGGNTEAF
TRBV28,ASSSAGTGNTEAF
TRBV28,ASSPSGGALETQY
TRBV20-1,SASTGQAVYEQY
TRBV24-1,ATSTRTGTGANVLT
TRBV20-1,SAREYSSGHKADTQY
TRBV10-2,ASSEAGVDSPLH
TRBV12-3/TRBV12-4,ASSLADRGGETQY
TRBV13,ASSFLAGGNSGTDTQY
TRBV29-1,SVEDRSRGDTEAF